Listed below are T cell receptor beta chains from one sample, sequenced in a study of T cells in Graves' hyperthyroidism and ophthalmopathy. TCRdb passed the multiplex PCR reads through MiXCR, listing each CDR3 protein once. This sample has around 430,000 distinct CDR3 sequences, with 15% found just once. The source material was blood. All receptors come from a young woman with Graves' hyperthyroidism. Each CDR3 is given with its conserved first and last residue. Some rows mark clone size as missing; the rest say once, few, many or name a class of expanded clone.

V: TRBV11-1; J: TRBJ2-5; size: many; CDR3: CASSPRRYQETQYF
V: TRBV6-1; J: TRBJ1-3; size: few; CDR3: CASRSQGAFGNTIYF
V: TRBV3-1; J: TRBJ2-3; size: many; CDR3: CASSLTSATTDTQYF
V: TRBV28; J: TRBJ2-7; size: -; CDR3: CASRGGAGQGIYEQYF
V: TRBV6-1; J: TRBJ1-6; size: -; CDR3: CASSKTRTAGSPLHF
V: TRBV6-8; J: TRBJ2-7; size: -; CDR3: CASSYDYLGSYEQYF
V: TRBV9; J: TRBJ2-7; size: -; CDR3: CASSVASSSRRLEQYF
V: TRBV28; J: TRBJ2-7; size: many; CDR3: CASEETGTHTYEQYF
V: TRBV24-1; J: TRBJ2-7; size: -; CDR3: CATRDQGHEQYF
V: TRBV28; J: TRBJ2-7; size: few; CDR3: CASLFDRAGGEQYF
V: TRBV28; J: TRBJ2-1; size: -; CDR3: CASSPGTKYNEQLF
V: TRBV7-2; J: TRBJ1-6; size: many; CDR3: CASSPSMVTAGSPLHF
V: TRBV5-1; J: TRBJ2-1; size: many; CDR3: CASSYPSDSSYNEQFF
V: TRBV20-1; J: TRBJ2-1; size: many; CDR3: CSAREPASSYNEQFF
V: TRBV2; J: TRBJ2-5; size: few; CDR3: CASRRETQYF
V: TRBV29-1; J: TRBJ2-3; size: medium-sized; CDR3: CSVGGIGTDTQYF
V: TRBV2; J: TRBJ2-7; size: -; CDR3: CASSGQHSYEQYF
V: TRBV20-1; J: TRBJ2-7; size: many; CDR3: CSARGKDYEQYF
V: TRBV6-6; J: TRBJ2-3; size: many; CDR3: CASSYAGGTDTQYF
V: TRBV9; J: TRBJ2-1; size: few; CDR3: CASSPVSGRNNEQFF
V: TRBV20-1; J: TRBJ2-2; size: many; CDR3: CSARKPRLAGVTGELFF
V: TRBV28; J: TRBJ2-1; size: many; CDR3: CASSHRLRERLGEQFF
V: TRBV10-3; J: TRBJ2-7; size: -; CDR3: CAISGQGMVGYEQYF
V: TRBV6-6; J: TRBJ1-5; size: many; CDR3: CASSYPERGQPQHF
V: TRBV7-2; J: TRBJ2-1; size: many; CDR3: CASSLSYGAGAAYNEQFF